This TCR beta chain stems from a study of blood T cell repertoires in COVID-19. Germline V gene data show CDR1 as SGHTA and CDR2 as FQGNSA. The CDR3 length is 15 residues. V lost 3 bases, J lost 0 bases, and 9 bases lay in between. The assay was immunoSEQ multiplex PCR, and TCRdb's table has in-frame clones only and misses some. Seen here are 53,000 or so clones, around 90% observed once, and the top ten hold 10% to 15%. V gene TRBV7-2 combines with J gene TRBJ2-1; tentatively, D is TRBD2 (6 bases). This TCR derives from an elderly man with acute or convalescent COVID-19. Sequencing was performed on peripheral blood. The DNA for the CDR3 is TGTGCCAGCAGCTTGGGGGGATACTCCTACAATGAGCAGTTCTTC. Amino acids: CASSLGGYSYNEQFF.